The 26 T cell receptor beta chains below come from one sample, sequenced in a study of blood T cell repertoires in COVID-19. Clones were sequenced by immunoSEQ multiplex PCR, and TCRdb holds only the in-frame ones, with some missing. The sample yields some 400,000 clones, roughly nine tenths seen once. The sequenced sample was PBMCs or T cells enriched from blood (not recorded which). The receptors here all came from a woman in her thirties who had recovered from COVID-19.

CDR3 residues: CASSQFWTANTGELFF. CDR3 nucleotides: TGTGCCAGCAGCCAATTCTGGACAGCGAACACCGGGGAGCTGTTTTTT. This chain uses TRBV4-2 with TRBJ2-2; a possible D gene is TRBD1 (6 bases). Germline lookup yields CDR1 LGHNA and CDR2 YNFKEQ. This CDR3 is 16 amino acids long. V was clipped by 2 bases and J by 0 bases, with 10 bases between them.

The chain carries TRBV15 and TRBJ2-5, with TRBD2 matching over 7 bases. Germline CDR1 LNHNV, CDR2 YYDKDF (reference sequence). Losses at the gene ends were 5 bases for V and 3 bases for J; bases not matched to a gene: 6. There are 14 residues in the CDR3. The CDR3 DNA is TGTGCCACCAGCGGCGGGGGTGATAAAGAGACCCAGTACTTC. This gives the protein CATSGGGDKETQYF. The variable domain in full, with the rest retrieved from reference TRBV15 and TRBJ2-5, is DAMVIQNPRYQVTQFGKPVTLSCSQTLNHNVMYWYQQKSSQAPKLLFHYYDKDFNNEADTPDNFQSRRPNTSFCFLDIRSPGLGDTAMYLCATSGGGDKETQYFGPGTRLLVL.

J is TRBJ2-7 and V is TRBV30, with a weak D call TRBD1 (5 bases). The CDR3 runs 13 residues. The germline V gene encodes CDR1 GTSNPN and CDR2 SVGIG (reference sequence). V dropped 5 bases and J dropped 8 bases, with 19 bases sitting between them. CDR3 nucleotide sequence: TGTGCCTGGCGACAGACGCCGCGTCTCCAGCAGTACTTC. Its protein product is CAWRQTPRLQQYF.

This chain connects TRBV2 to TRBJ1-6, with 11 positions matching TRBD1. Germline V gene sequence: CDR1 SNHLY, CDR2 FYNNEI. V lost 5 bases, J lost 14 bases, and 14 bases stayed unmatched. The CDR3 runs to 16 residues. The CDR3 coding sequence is TGTGCCAGCAGTCAGGACAGGGGGCGGCTCGGGTTGGCCCTCCACTTT. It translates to CASSQDRGRLGLALHF.

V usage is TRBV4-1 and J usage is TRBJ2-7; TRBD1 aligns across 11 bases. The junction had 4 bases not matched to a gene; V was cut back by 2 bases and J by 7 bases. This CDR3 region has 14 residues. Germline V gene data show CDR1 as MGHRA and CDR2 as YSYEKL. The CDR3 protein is CASSQPGQGGEQYF. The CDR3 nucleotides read TGCGCCAGCAGCCAACCGGGACAGGGGGGTGAGCAGTACTTC.

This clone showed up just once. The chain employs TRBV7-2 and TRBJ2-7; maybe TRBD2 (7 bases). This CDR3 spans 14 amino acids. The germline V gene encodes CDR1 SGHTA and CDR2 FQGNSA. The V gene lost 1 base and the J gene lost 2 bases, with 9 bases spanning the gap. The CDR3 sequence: CASSLGGGAYEQYF. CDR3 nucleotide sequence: TGTGCCAGCAGCTTAGGAGGGGGGGCCTACGAGCAGTACTTC.

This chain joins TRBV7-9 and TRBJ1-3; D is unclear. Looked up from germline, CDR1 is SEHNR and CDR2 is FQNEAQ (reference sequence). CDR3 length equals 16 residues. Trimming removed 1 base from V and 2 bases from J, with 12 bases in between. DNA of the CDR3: TGTGCCAGCAGCTTAGGTCCAGGCGCCACTGGAAACACCATATATTTT. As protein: CASSLGPGATGNTIYF.

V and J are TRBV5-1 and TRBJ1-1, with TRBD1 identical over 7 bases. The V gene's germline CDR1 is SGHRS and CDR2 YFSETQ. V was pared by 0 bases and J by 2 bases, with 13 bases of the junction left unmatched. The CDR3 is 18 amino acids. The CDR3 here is CASSLGWGPKGANTEAFF. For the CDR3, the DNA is TGCGCCAGCAGCTTGGGTTGGGGCCCTAAGGGGGCCAACACTGAAGCTTTCTTT.

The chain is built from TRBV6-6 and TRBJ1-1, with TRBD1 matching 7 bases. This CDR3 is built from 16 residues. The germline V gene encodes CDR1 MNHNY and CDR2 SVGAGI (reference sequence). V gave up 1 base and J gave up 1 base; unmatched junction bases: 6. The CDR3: CASSYFGTAKNTEAFF. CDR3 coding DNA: TGTGCCAGCAGTTACTTTGGGACAGCGAAGAACACTGAAGCTTTCTTT.

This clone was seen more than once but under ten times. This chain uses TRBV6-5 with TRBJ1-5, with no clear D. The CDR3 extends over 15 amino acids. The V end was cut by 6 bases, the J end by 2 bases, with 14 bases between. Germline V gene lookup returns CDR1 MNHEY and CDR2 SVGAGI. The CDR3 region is CASREGALGNQPQHF. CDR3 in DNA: TGTGCCAGCAGGGAGGGAGCACTAGGCAATCAGCCCCAGCATTTT.

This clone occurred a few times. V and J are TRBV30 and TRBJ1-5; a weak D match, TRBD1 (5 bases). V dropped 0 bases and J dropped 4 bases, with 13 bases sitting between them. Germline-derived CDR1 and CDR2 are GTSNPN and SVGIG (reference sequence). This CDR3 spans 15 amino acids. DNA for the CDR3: TGTGCCTGGAGTGTCGGGACCCGGGGGAATCAGCCCCAGCATTTT. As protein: CAWSVGTRGNQPQHF.

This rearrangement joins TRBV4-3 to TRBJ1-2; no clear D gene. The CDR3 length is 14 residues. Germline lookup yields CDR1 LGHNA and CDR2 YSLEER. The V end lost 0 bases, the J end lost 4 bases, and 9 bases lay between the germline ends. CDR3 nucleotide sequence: TGCGCCAGCAGCCAAGAGGCGGGCGGCTATGGCTACACCTTC. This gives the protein CASSQEAGGYGYTF.

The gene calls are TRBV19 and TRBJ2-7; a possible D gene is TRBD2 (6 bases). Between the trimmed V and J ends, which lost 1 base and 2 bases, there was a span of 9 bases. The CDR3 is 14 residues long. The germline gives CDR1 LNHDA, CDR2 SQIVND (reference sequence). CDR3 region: CASSIGGDTYEQYF. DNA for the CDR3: TGTGCCAGTAGTATAGGGGGGGATACCTACGAGCAGTACTTC.

The CDR3 DNA sequence: TGTGCCAGCAGTTTTGGCGGGGCCCAGTACTTC. Translated: CASSFGGAQYF. The V call is TRBV6-2 or TRBV6-3, the J call TRBJ2-5; tentatively, D is TRBD2 (6 bases). V was cut by 4 bases and J by 9 bases, with 9 bases left in between. Germline V gene data show CDR1 as MNHEY and CDR2 as SVGEGT. The CDR3 covers 11 residues.

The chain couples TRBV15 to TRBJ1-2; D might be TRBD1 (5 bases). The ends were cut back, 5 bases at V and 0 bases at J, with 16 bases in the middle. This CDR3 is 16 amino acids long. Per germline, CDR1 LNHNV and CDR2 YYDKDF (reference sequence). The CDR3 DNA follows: TGTGCCACCAGCCGACCGTCACAGGCTACTAACTATGGCTACACCTTC. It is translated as CATSRPSQATNYGYTF.

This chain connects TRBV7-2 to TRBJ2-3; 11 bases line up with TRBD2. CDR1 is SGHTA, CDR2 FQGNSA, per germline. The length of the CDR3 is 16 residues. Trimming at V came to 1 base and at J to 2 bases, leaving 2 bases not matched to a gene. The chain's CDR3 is CASSLVAGGLTDTQYF. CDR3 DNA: TGTGCCAGCAGCTTAGTAGCGGGGGGGCTCACAGATACGCAGTATTTT.

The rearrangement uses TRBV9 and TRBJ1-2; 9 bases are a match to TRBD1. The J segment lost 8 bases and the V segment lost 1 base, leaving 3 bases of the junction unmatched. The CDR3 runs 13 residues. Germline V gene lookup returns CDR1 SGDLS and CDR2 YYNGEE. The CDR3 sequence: CASSVRTGVGYTF. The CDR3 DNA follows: TGTGCCAGCAGCGTAAGGACAGGGGTCGGCTACACCTTC.

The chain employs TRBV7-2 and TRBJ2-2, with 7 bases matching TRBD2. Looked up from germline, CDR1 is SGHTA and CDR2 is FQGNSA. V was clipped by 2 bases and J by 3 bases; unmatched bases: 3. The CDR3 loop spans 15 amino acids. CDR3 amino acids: CASSLIGRDTGELFF. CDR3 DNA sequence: TGTGCCAGCAGCTTAATTGGGAGGGACACCGGGGAGCTGTTTTTT. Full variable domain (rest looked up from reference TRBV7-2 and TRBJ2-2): GAGVSQSPSNKVTEKGKDVELRCDPISGHTALYWYRQSLGQGLEFLIYFQGNSAPDKSGLPSDRFSAERTGGSVSTLTIQRTQQEDSAVYLCASSLIGRDTGELFFGEGSRLTVL.

This CDR3 is CASSLGGIGGNQPQHF. For the CDR3, the DNA is TGCGCCAGCAGCCTGGGTGGGATCGGGGGCAATCAGCCCCAGCATTTT. The rearrangement joins TRBV5-1 to TRBJ1-5; D is ambiguous. With 4 bases removed from V and 2 bases from J, the gap between germline ends came to 16 bases. The CDR3 consists of 16 residues. CDR1 is SGHRS, CDR2 YFSETQ, per germline.

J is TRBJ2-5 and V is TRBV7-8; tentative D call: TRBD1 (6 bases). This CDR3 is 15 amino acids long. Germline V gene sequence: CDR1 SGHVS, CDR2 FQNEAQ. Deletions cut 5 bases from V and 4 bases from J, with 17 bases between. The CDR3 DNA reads TGTGCCAGCAGCCCCCTGAGGGGGAAGGGAGAGACCCAGTACTTC. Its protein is CASSPLRGKGETQYF.

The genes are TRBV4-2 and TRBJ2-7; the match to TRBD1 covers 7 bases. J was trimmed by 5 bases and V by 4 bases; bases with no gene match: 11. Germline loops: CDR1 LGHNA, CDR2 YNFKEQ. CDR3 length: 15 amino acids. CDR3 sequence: CASSPGTVEFHEQYF. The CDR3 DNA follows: TGTGCCAGCAGCCCTGGGACAGTGGAATTCCACGAGCAGTACTTC.

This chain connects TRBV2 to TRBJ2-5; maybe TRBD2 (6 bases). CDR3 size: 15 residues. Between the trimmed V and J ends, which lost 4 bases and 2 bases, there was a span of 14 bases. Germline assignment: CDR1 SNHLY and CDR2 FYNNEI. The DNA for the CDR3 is TGTGCCAGCAGTGGGGGCTCGGGGGTTCAAGAGACCCAGTACTTC. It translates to CASSGGSGVQETQYF.

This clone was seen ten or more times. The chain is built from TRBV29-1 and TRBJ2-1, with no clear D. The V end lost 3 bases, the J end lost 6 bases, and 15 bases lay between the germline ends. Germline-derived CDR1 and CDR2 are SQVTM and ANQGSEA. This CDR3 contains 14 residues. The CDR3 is CSVDSQSTVNEQFF. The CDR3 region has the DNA TGCAGCGTTGATAGCCAGAGCACGGTCAATGAGCAGTTCTTC.

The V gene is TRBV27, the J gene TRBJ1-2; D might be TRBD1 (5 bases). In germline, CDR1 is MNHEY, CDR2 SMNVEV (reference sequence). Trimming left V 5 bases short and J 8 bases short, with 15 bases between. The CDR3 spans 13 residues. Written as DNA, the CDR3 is TGTGCCAGCAGTCCAACTAGGGGACTGGGCTACACCTTC. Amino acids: CASSPTRGLGYTF.

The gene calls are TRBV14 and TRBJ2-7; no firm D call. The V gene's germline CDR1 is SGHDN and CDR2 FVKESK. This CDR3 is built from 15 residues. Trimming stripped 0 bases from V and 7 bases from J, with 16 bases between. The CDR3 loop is CASSQDTLLSLEQYF. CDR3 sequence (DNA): TGTGCCAGCAGCCAAGATACCTTGCTGAGTTTAGAGCAGTACTTC. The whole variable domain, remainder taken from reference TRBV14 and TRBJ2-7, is EAGVTQFPSHSVIEKGQTVTLRCDPISGHDNLYWYRRVMGKEIKFLLHFVKESKQDESGMPNNRFLAERTGGTYSTLKVQPAELEDSGVYFCASSQDTLLSLEQYFGPGTRLTVT.

The DNA of the CDR3 is TGCGCCAGCAGGGTTAGCCCGTTAGACTATTCACCCCTCCACTTT. As protein: CASRVSPLDYSPLHF. The J gene is TRBJ1-6, the V gene TRBV5-1, with D uncertain. V was cut by 5 bases and J by 8 bases, with 17 bases left in between. CDR1 SGHRS and CDR2 YFSETQ come from the germline V gene. The length of the CDR3 is 15 residues.